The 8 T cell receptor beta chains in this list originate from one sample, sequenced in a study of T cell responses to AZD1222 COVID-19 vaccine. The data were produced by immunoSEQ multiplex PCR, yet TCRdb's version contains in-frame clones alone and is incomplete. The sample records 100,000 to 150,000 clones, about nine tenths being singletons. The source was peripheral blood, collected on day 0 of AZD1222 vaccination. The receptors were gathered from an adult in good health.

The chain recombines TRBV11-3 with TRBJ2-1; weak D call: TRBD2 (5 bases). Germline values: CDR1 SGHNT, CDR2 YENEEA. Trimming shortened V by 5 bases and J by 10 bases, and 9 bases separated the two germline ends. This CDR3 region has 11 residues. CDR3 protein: CASSARGEQFF. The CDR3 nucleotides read TGTGCCAGCAGCGCCCGCGGGGAGCAGTTCTTC.

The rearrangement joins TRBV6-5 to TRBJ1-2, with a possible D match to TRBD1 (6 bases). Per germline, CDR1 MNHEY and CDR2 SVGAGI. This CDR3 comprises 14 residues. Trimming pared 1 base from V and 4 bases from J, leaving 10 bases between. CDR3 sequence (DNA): TGTGCCAGCAGTTACTTTCAGGGGTCCTATGGCTACACCTTC. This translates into CASSYFQGSYGYTF.

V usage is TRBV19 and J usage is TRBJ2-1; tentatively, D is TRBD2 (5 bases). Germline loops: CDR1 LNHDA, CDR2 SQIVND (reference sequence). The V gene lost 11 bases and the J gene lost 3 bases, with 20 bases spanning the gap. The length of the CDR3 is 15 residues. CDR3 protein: CAAAREGPGYNEQFF. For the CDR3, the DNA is TGTGCCGCTGCTCGTGAGGGTCCCGGCTACAATGAGCAGTTCTTC.

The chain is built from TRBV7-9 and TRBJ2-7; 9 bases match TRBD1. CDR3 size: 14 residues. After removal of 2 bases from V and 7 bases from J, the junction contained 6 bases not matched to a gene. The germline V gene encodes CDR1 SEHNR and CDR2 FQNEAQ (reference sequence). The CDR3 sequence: CASSLLQGAYEQYF. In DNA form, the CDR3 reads TGTGCCAGCAGCTTATTACAGGGGGCTTATGAGCAGTACTTC.

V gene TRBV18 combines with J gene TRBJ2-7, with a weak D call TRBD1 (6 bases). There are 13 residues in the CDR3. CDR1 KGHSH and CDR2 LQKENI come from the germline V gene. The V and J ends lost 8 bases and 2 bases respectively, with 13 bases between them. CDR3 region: CASARGETYEQYF. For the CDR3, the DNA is TGTGCCAGCGCCAGGGGCGAAACCTACGAGCAGTACTTC.

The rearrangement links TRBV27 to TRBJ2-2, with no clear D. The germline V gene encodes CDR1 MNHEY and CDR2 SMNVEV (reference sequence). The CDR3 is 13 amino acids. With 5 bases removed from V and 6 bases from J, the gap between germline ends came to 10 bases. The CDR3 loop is CASSLPVPGELFF. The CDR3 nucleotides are TGTGCCAGCAGTCTACCAGTACCCGGGGAGCTGTTTTTT.

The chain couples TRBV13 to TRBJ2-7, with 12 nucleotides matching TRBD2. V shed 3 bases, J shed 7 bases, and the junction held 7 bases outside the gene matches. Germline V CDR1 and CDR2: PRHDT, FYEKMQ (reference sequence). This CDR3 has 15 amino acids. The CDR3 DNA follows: TGTGCCAGCAGCTTTGCTAGCGGGGGGGCGGTTGAGCAGTACTTC. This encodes CASSFASGGAVEQYF.

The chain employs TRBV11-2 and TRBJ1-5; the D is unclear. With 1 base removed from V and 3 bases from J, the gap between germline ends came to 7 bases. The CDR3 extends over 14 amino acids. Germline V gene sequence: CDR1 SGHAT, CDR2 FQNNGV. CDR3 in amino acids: CASSLGLDNQPQHF. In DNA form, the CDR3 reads TGTGCCAGCAGCTTAGGTTTGGACAATCAGCCCCAGCATTTT. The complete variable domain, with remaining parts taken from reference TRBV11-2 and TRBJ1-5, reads EAGVAQSPRYKIIEKRQSVAFWCNPISGHATLYWYQQILGQGPKLLIQFQNNGVVDDSQLPKDRFSAERLKGVDSTLKIQPAKLEDSAVYLCASSLGLDNQPQHFGDGTRLSIL.